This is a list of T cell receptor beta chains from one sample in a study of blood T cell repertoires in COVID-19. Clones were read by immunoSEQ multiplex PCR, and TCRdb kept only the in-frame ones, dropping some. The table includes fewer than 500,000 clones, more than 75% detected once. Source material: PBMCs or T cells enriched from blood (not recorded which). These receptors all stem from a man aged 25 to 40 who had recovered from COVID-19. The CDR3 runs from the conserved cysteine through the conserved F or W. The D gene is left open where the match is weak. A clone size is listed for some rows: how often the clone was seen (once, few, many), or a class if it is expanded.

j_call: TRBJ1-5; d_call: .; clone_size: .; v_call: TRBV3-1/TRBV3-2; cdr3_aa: CASSQGRGNQPQHF; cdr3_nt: TGTGCCAGCAGCCAGGGTAGGGGAAATCAGCCCCAGCATTTT
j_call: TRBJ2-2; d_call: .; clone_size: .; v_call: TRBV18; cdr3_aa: CASSRSGTQNTGELFF; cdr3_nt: TGTGCCAGCTCCCGTTCAGGGACTCAGAACACCGGGGAGCTGTTTTTT
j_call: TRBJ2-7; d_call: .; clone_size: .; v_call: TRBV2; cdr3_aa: CASSEGAYSYEQYF; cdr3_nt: TGTGCCAGCAGTGAAGGGGCTTACTCCTACGAGCAGTACTTC
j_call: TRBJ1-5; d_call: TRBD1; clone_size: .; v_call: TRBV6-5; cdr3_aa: CASSWGQGAGQPQHF; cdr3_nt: TGTGCCAGCAGTTGGGGACAGGGGGCGGGTCAGCCCCAGCATTTT
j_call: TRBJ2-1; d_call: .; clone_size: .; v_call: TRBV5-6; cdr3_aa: CASSYASGGEFF; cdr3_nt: TGTGCCAGCAGCTACGCCTCGGGTGGAGAGTTCTTC
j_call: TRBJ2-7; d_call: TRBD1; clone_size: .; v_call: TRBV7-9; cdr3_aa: CASSLGDRREQYF; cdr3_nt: TGTGCCAGCAGCTTAGGGGACAGGCGGGAGCAGTACTTC
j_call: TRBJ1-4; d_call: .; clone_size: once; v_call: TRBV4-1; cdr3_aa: CASSLRLSNEKLFF; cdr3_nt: TGCGCCAGCAGCCTTCGCCTTAGTAATGAAAAACTGTTTTTT
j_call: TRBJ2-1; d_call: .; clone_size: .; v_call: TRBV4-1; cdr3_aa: CASSQEEDSPYNEQFF; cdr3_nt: TGCGCCAGCAGCCAAGAGGAGGACAGCCCCTACAATGAGCAGTTCTTC
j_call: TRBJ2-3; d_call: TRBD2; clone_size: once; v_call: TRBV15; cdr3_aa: CATSRRLAASTDTQYF; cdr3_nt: TGTGCCACCAGCAGACGACTAGCGGCTAGCACAGATACGCAGTATTTT
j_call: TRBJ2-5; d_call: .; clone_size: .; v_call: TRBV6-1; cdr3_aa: CASSDQPGLETQYF; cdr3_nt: TGTGCCAGCAGTGATCAGCCGGGTTTGGAGACCCAGTACTTC
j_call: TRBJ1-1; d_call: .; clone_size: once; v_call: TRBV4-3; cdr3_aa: CASSQERGFTEAFF; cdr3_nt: TGCGCCAGCAGCCAAGAAAGGGGGTTCACTGAAGCTTTCTTT
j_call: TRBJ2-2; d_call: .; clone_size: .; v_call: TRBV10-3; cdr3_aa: CAISARGEDGELFF; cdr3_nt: TGTGCCATCAGTGCGCGAGGGGAGGACGGGGAGCTGTTTTTT
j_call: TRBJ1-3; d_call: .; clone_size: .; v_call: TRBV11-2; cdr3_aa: CASSLVGTTGNTIYF; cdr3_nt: TGTGCCAGCAGCTTAGTCGGGACAACTGGAAACACCATATATTTT
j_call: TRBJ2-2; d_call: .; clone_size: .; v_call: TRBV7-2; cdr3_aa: CASSFRLDGELFF; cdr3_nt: TGTGCCAGCAGCTTTCGACTCGACGGGGAGCTGTTTTTT
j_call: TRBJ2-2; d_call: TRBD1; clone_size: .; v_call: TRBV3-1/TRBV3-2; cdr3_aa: CASSQAGTVTGELFF; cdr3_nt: TGTGCCAGCAGCCAAGCCGGGACAGTCACCGGGGAGCTGTTTTTT
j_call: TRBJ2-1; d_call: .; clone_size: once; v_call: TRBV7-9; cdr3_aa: CASSLGSGNPYNEQFF; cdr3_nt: TGTGCCAGCAGCTTAGGGAGCGGTAACCCCTACAATGAGCAGTTCTTC
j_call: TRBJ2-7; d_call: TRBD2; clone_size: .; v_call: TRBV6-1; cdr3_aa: CASSSTSGVSYEQYF; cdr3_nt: TGTGCCAGCAGTTCCACTAGCGGGGTATCCTACGAGCAGTACTTC
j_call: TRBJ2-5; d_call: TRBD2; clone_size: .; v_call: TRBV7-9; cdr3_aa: CASSPRGGSVIETQYF; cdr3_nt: TGTGCCAGCAGCCCTAGGGGAGGGTCGGTCATAGAGACCCAGTACTTC
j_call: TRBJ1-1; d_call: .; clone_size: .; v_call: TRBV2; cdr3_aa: CASSEEQNTEAFF; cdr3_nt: TGTGCCAGCAGTGAAGAGCAGAACACTGAAGCTTTCTTT
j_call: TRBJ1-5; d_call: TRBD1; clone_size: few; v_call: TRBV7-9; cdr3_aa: CASSRTGVPGQPQHF; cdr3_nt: TGTGCCAGCAGCAGGACAGGGGTTCCAGGTCAGCCCCAGCATTTT
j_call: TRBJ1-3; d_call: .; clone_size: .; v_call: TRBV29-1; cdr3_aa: CSVSLSSGNTIYF; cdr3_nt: TGCAGCGTTTCACTGAGCTCTGGAAACACCATATATTTT
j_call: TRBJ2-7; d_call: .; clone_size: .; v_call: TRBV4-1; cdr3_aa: CASSLGSGDEQYF; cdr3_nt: TGCGCCAGCAGCCTGGGGTCCGGGGACGAGCAGTACTTC
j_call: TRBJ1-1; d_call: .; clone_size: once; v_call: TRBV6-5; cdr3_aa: CASTYGPRGTEAFF; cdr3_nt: TGTGCCAGCACCTATGGACCCAGGGGCACTGAAGCTTTCTTT
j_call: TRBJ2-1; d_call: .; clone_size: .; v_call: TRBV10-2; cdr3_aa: CASSPTGYYNEQFF; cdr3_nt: TGCGCCAGCAGTCCCACAGGGTACTACAATGAGCAGTTCTTC
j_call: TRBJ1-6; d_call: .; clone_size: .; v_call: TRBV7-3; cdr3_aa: CASSLNRVGNSPLHF; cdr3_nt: TGTGCCAGCAGCTTAAACAGGGTCGGTAATTCACCCCTCCACTTT
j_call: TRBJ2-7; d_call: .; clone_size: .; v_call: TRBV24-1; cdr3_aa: CATSDFPMTGSYEQYF; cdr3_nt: TGTGCCACCAGTGATTTCCCCATGACAGGCTCCTACGAGCAGTACTTC